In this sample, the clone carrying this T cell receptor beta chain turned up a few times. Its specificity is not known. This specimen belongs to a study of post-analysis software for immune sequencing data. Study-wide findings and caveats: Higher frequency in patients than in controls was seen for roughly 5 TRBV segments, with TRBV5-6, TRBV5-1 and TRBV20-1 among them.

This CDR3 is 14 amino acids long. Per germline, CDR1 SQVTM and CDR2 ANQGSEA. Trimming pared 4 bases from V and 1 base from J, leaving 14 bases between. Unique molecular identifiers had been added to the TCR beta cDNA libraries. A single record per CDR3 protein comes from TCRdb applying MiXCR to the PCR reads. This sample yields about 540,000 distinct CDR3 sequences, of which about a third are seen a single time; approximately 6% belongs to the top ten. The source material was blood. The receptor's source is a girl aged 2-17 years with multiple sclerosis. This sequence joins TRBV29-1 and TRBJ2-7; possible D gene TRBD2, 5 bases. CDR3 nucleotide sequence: TGCAGCGTTGTGTTGGACGGAGGTTCCTACGAGCAGTACTTC. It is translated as CSVVLDGGSYEQYF.